The 9 T cell receptor beta chains below come from one sample, sequenced in a study of T cells in Graves' hyperthyroidism and ophthalmopathy (dated by TCRdb to the late 2010s). The library was built by means of multiplex PCR. Sequencing was performed on an Illumina HiSeq 2000. Amplification of TCR beta CDR3 regions was carried out from RNA transcripts. A first-round RT-PCR of the TCR CDR3 used the HTBI primer set with the Qiagen OneStep RT-PCR kit. TCRdb cleaned the public reads at Q25 with fastp, built clones with MiXCR and kept in-frame beta chains. Duplicate CDR3 protein sequences are folded into a single record with the most common DNA and genes. The sample has fewer than 750,000 distinct CDR3 sequences on record, about half of them singletons. The ten largest clones capture about 8.3% of the sample. The sample consisted of peripheral blood or thyroid tissue (not recorded which). The receptors were sampled from a woman aged 18-35 years with Graves' hyperthyroidism.

This clonotype was counted many times. The V call is TRBV6-5, the J call TRBJ2-2, with a weak D call TRBD1 (5 bases). Deletions cut 6 bases from V and 7 bases from J, with 12 bases between. CDR1 is MNHEY and CDR2 is SVGAGI in the germline V gene. There are 13 residues in the CDR3. CDR3 in DNA: TGTGCCAGCAGGCAGGGAAGACACGGGGAGCTGTTTTTT. It specifies CASRQGRHGELFF.

The rearrangement uses TRBV2 and TRBJ1-3, with D possibly matching TRBD1 (5 bases). Germline CDR1 is SNHLY and CDR2 is FYNNEI. CDR3 size: 12 residues. Between the trimmed V and J ends, which lost 8 bases and 8 bases, there was a span of 13 bases. CDR3 protein: CASGDGGDTIYF. The CDR3 region has the DNA TGTGCCAGCGGAGACGGGGGGGACACCATATATTTT.

This clonotype was seen many times. The J gene is TRBJ1-3, the V gene TRBV2; 7 bases are shared with TRBD1. This CDR3 is 17 amino acids long. Trimming removed 3 bases from V and 0 bases from J; junction bases left unmatched: 8. CDR1 and CDR2 (germline): SNHLY, FYNNEI. The CDR3 region has the DNA TGTGCCAGCAGTGAGATAAGGACAGGCATCTCTGGAAACACCATATATTTT. Translated, it gives CASSEIRTGISGNTIYF.

This clonotype was observed at least ten times. This chain connects TRBV7-2 to TRBJ1-5; 7 bases line up with TRBD1. CDR3 length equals 15 residues. V was clipped by 6 bases and J by 6 bases; unmatched bases: 11. Germline V gene sequence: CDR1 SGHTA, CDR2 FQGNSA. The CDR3 nucleotides are TGTGCCAGCAGTAAGAACGACAGGGCTAGTCAGCCCCAGCATTTT. It translates to CASSKNDRASQPQHF.

This clonotype was seen more than once but under ten times. V gene TRBV19 combines with J gene TRBJ2-3; D unresolved. The CDR3 is 13 amino acids. In germline, CDR1 is LNHDA, CDR2 SQIVND (reference sequence). Trimming removed 7 bases at V and 4 bases at J, with 12 bases between. CDR3 DNA sequence: TGTGCCAGTACGTTAGATGGAGCAGATACGCAGTATTTT. It is translated as CASTLDGADTQYF.

V usage is TRBV24-1 and J usage is TRBJ1-1; TRBD1 matches 9 bases. CDR1 and CDR2 (germline): KGHDR, SFDVKD. CDR3 length equals 18 residues. V lost 11 bases and J lost 6; bases outside the gene matches: 24. CDR3 coding DNA: TGTGCCAGCAGCCAGACCCGGGACGTCCCGGACAGGGGCCCTGAAGCTTTCTTT. Translation gives CASSQTRDVPDRGPEAFF.

V is TRBV5-6 and J is TRBJ2-5; TRBD1 is a possible D gene (6 bases). Trimming stripped 0 bases from V and 5 bases from J, with 14 bases between. Germline V gene sequence: CDR1 SGHDT, CDR2 YYEEEE. This CDR3 has 15 residues. For the CDR3, the DNA is TGTGCCAGCAGCTTGGGGGTCAGGGGATATGAGACCCAGTACTTC. Its translation is CASSLGVRGYETQYF.

This sequence joins TRBV7-2 and TRBJ2-5; 15 nucleotides agree with TRBD2. CDR3 size: 18 residues. The ends lost 0 bases at V and 5 bases at J; junction bases unmatched: 7. The V gene's germline CDR1 is SGHTA and CDR2 FQGNSA. CDR3 protein: CASSLALGLAGGGETQYF. DNA for the CDR3: TGTGCCAGCAGCTTAGCGCTAGGACTAGCGGGAGGGGGGGAGACCCAGTACTTC.

A word on this clonotype: A much larger clone differs from this one at a single base, so this may be a read error. CDR3 region: CASSQPTVRSDYTF. CDR3 nucleotides: TGTGCCAGCAGCCAACCGACAGTAAGAAGTGACTACACCTTC. The chain is built from TRBV3-1 and TRBJ1-2, with D perhaps TRBD1 (5 bases). The germline V gene has CDR1 LGHDT and CDR2 YNNKEL (reference sequence). V was cut by 2 bases and J by 10 bases, with 17 bases left in between. The CDR3 extends over 14 amino acids.